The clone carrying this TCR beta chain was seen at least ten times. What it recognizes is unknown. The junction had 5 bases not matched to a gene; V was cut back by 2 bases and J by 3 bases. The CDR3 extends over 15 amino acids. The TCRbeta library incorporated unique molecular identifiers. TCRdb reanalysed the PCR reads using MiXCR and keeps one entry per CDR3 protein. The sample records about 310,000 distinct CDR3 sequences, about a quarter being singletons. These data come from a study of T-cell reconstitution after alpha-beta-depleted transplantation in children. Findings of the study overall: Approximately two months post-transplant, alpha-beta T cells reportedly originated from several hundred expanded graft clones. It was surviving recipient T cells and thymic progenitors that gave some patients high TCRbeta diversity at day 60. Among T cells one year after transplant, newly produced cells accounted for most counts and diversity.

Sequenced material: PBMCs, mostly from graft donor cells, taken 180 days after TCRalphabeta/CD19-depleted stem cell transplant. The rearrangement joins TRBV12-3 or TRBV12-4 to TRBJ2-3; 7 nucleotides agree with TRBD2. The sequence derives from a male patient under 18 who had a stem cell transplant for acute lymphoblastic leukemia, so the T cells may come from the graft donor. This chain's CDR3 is CASSLSGMGTDTQYF. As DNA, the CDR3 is TGTGCCAGCAGTTTAAGCGGGATGGGTACAGATACGCAGTATTTT.